This T cell receptor (beta chain) was obtained from a study of T cell responses to AZD1222 COVID-19 vaccine. Comment on this clone: Its antigen remains unidentified.

Study-wide points: Repertoire sampling happened only post peak T cell response. It was only a handful of AZD1222 recipients who were seropositive at baseline.

V was pared by 5 bases and J by 1 base, with 6 bases of the junction left unmatched. Germline values: CDR1 SEHNR, CDR2 FQNEAQ (reference sequence). This CDR3 comprises 15 residues. Data came from immunoSEQ multiplex PCR; TCRdb stores just in-frame clones and leaves some out. The sample has over 75,000 clones, more than 75% seen once. The material was peripheral blood, obtained on day 0 of AZD1222 vaccination. The chain carries TRBV7-9 and TRBJ1-1; TRBD1 agrees at 8 bases. The source is an adult in good health. CDR3: CASSEDRAANTEAFF. CDR3 nucleotide sequence: TGTGCCAGCAGCGAGGACAGGGCGGCGAACACTGAAGCTTTCTTT. The full variable domain, its missing parts supplied by reference TRBV7-9 and TRBJ1-1, is DTGVSQNPRHKITKRGQNVTFRCDPISEHNRLYWYRQTLGQGPEFLTYFQNEAQLEKSRLLSDRFSAERPKGSFSTLEIQRTEQGDSAMYLCASSEDRAANTEAFFGQGTRLTVV.